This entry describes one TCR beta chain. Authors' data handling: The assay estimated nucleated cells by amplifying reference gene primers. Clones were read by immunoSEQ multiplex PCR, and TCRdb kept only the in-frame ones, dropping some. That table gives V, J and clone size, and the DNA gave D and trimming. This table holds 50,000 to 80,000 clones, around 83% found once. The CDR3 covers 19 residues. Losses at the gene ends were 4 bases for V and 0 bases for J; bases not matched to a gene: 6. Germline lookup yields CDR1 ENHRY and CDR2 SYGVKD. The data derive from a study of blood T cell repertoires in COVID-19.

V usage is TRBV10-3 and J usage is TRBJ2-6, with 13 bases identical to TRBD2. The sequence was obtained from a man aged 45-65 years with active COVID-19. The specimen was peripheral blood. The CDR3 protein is CAISGGLAGVYSGANVLTF. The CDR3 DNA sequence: TGTGCCATCAGTGGTGGACTAGCGGGGGTTTACTCTGGGGCCAACGTCCTGACTTTC.